A selection of T cell receptor beta chains follows, all from one sample in a study of T cell responses to AZD1222 COVID-19 vaccine. Sequenced by immunoSEQ multiplex PCR; TCRdb stores in-frame clones only, minus some. The table lists around 140,000 clones, around 84% of them singletons. Here the sequenced sample was peripheral blood, taken on day 0 of AZD1222 vaccination. The source is an adult in good health. Both conserved end residues are trimmed from each CDR3.

j_gene | v_gene | len | CDR3aa
TRBJ1-5 | TRBV19 | 13 | ASSIGQPGVQPQH
TRBJ2-6 | TRBV4-3 | 15 | ASSQEPGGGGANVLT
TRBJ2-7 | TRBV5-1 | 12 | ASSLVGGDYEQY
TRBJ1-6 | TRBV27 | 15 | ASTVPIEQTYNSPLH
TRBJ2-5 | TRBV19 | 12 | ASTQRGFGETQY
TRBJ1-2 | TRBV29-1 | 10 | SVVAGVYGYT
TRBJ2-3 | TRBV4-3 | 13 | ASSLGQGTADTQY
TRBJ2-2 | TRBV7-2 | 13 | ASSWGRMNTGELF
TRBJ1-2 | TRBV6-6 | 13 | ASSRALDENYGYT
TRBJ2-7 | TRBV18 | 13 | ASSPLGGQPYEQY
TRBJ1-1 | TRBV3-1/TRBV3-2 | 13 | ASSQLRDKGTEAF
TRBJ2-7 | TRBV5-6 | 12 | ASRQATGNVEQY
TRBJ1-3 | TRBV18 | 15 | ASSPQGPLSSGNTIY
TRBJ1-4 | TRBV7-8 | 16 | ASTLSSPGWGQSEKLF
TRBJ2-5 | TRBV5-4 | 12 | ASSQDRVKGTQY
TRBJ1-2 | TRBV5-1 | 14 | ASSLTDRVGIYGYT